These 8 T cell receptor beta chains share one sample of origin, sequenced in a study of control samples from healthy donors and cancer patients. Assay used: immunoSEQ multiplex PCR; TCRdb lists only in-frame clones, some missing. This table holds about 92,000 clones, roughly 86% found once. Sequences were obtained from blood. The receptor set was obtained from a woman aged 55-69 years in good health.

This rearrangement joins TRBV20-1 to TRBJ1-5; D remains unclear. This CDR3 comprises 11 residues. V was trimmed by 3 bases and J by 7 bases, leaving 7 bases between them. CDR1 and CDR2 (germline): DFQATT, SNEGSKA (reference sequence). The CDR3 is CSASQGQPQHF. The CDR3 DNA reads as TGCAGTGCTAGTCAAGGGCAGCCCCAGCATTTT.

The V call is TRBV9, the J call TRBJ2-3; unclear D gene. Per germline, CDR1 SGDLS and CDR2 YYNGEE. CDR3 length equals 13 residues. V gave up 0 bases and J gave up 0 bases, with 2 bases separating them. CDR3 DNA sequence: TGTGCCAGCAGCGTAGTAAGCACAGATACGCAGTATTTT. Translating it yields CASSVVSTDTQYF.

The V gene is TRBV6-5, the J gene TRBJ2-2, with D unclear. The CDR3 is 14 residues long. Germline CDR1 reads MNHEY; CDR2 reads SVGAGI. Trimming removed 6 bases at V and 1 base at J, with 9 bases between. CDR3: CASRRTENTGELFF. The DNA of the CDR3 is TGTGCCAGCAGGAGGACGGAGAACACCGGGGAGCTGTTTTTT.

This clone was detected only a few times. The J gene is TRBJ2-7, the V gene TRBV5-3; no clear D gene. TRBV5-3 is labeled an ORF, and its function is uncertain. This CDR3 comprises 10 residues. Trimming pared 5 bases from V and 6 bases from J, leaving 6 bases between. DNA of the CDR3: TGTGCCAGAAGAGGTCTCGAGCAGTACTTC. Translation: CARRGLEQYF.

V gene TRBV19 combines with J gene TRBJ2-7; TRBD1 agrees at 11 bases. This CDR3 contains 15 residues. Germline values: CDR1 LNHDA, CDR2 SQIVND (reference sequence). Trimming cost V 4 bases and J 2 bases; bases outside gene matches: 4. CDR3: CASSRTGQGAYEQYF. In DNA form, the CDR3 reads TGTGCCAGTAGTAGGACGGGACAGGGGGCCTACGAGCAGTACTTC.

The genes are TRBV19 and TRBJ1-5; 7 bases align to TRBD1. The CDR3 length is 13 residues. CDR1 is LNHDA, CDR2 SQIVND, per germline (reference sequence). V lost 2 bases and J lost 6; bases outside the gene matches: 1. The CDR3 nucleotides are TGTGCCAGTAGTATAACAGGGGTTCAGCCCCAGCATTTT. This translates into CASSITGVQPQHF. The variable domain in full, completed from reference TRBV19 and TRBJ1-5, reads DGGITQSPKYLFRKEGQNVTLSCEQNLNHDAMYWYRQDPGQGLRLIYYSQIVNDFQKGDIAEGYSVSREKKESFPLTVTSAQKNPTAFYLCASSITGVQPQHFGDGTRLSIL.

This clone was detected a few times. J is TRBJ2-3 and V is TRBV11-3; D remains ambiguous. Looked up from germline, CDR1 is SGHNT and CDR2 is YENEEA. The CDR3 length is 12 residues. V was clipped by 4 bases and J by 4 bases, with 6 bases between them. CDR3 amino acids: CASSSLPDTQYF. CDR3 DNA: TGTGCCAGCAGCTCCCTCCCAGATACGCAGTATTTT.

The gene calls are TRBV11-2 and TRBJ1-5; D may be TRBD1 (5 bases). V was pared by 1 base and J by 5 bases, with 12 bases between. Germline V gene data show CDR1 as SGHAT and CDR2 as FQNNGV. CDR3 length: 15 amino acids. The CDR3 DNA reads as TGTGCCAGCAGCTTAGGCACGGGGCCCCATCAGCCCCAGCATTTT. This gives the protein CASSLGTGPHQPQHF.